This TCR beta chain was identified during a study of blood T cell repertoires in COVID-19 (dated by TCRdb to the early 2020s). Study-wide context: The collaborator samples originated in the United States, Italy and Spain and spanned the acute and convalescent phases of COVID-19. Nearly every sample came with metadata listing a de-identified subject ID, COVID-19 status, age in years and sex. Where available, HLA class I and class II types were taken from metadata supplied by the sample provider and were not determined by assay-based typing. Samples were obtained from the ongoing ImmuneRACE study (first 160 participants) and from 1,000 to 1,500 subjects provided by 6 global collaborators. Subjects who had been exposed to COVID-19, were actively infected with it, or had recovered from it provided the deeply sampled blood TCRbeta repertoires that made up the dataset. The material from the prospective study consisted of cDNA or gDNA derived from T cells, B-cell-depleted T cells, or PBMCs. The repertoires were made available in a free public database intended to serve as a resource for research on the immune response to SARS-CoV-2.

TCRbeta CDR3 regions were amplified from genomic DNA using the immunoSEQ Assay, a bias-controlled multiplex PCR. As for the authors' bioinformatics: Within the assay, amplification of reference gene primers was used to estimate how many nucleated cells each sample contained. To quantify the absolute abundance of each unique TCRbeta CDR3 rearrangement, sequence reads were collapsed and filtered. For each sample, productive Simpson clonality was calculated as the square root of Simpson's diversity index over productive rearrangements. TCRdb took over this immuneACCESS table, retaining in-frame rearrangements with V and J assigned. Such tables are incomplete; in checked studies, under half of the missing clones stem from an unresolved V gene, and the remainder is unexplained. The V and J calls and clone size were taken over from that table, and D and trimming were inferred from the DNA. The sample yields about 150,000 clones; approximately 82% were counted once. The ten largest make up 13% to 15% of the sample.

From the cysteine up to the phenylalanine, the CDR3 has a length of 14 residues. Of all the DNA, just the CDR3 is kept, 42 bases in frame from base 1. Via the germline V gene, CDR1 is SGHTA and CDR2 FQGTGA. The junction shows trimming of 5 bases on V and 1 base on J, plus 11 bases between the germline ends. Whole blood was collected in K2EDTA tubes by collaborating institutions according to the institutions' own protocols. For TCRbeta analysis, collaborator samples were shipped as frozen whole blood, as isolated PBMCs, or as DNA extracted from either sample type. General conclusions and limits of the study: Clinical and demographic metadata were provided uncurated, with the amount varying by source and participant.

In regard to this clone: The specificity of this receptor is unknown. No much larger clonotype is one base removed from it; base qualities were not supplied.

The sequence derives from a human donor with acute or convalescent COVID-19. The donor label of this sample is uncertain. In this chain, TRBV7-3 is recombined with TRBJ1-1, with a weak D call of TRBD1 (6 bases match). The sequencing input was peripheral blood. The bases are TGTGCCAGCAGCCCAACAGGGCGGAACACTGAAGCTTTCTTT. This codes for CASSPTGRNTEAFF.